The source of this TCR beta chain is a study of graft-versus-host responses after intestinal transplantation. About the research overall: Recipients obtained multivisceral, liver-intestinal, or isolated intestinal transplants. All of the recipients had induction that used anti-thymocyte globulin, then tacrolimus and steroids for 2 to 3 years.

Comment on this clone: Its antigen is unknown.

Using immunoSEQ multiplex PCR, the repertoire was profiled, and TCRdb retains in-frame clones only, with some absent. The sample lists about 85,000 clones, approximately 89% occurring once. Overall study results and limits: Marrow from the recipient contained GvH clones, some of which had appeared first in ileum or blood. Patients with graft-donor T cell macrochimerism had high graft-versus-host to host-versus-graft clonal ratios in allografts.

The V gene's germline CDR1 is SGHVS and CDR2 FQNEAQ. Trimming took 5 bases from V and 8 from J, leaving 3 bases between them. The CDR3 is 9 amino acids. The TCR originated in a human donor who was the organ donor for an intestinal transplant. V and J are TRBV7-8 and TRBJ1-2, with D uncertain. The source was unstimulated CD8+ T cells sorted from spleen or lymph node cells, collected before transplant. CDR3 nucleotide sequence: TGTGCCAGCAGCCACGGCTACACCTTC. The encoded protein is CASSHGYTF.